The source of this T cell receptor (beta chain) is a study of CD8 T cells in Susac syndrome. Study-level results: As the study acknowledged, the number of individuals who were part of its TCR sequencing and HLA analysis was relatively small.

The CDR3 loop spans 15 amino acids. Germline V gives CDR1 SGHRS, CDR2 YFSETQ. V gave up 4 bases and J gave up 0 bases, with 14 bases separating them. A remark on this clonotype: Its antigen is unidentified.

Reverse transcription of roughly 0.5 to 1 ug RNA was carried out with random hexamers. Amplification of the TCR beta CDR3 was carried out by immunoSEQ multiplex PCR, which spanned a total of 54 Vbeta and 13 Jbeta segments. TCRdb re-analysed the immunoSEQ multiplex PCR reads in MiXCR, keeping a single row per CDR3 protein. The sample has 200,000 or so distinct CDR3 sequences, 90% to 95% seen once. The T cells that were sequenced for TCR beta were CD8+ and CD4+ cells from blood. FACS was used to enrich TEMRA cells, whereas the CD8+ and CD4+ T cells were obtained by negative isolation. The gene calls are TRBV5-1 and TRBJ2-7; TRBD1 might be the D (5 bases). The clonotype originates from a human donor with multiple sclerosis. The sequencing input was CD4+ T cells from PBMCs. CDR3 amino acids: CASSEPFQGSYEQYF. CDR3 nucleotide sequence: TGCGCCAGCAGCGAACCCTTTCAGGGCTCCTACGAGCAGTACTTC.